These 24 T cell receptor beta chains came from one sample sequenced in a study of T-cell memory formation after mild COVID-19. TCRdb passed the 5' RACE reads through MiXCR, listing each CDR3 protein once. The sample records about 250,000 distinct CDR3 sequences, about a sixth being singletons. Sequencing input: PBMCs or a T cell subset sorted from them (not recorded which). These receptors were obtained from a man aged 18 to 35 who had mild COVID-19 (a few samples of this study predate the infection). Cell type and time point are not known.

The V and J genes are TRBV20-1 and TRBJ1-1, with TRBD1 identical over 7 bases. Trimming took 5 bases from V and 2 from J; bases not matched to a gene: 8. The germline CDR1 and CDR2 sequences are DFQATT and SNEGSKA (reference sequence). This CDR3 spans 14 amino acids. Written as DNA, the CDR3 is TGCAGTGCTTATAACAGGGGAGGTAACACTGAAGCTTTCTTT. It translates to CSAYNRGGNTEAFF.

The chain employs TRBV20-1 and TRBJ1-1; D remains unclear. V was shortened by 6 bases and J by 1 base, with 9 bases between the two germline ends. This CDR3 has 12 amino acids. Germline V gene data show CDR1 as DFQATT and CDR2 as SNEGSKA (reference sequence). The CDR3 loop reads CSALGRNTEAFF. In DNA form, the CDR3 reads TGCAGTGCCCTCGGGAGGAACACTGAAGCTTTCTTT.

This clonotype was seen only a few times. The V call is TRBV7-3, the J call TRBJ2-1; D ambiguous. V was pared by 3 bases and J by 6 bases, with 12 bases between. There are 14 residues in the CDR3. The germline gives CDR1 SGHTA, CDR2 FQGTGA. The CDR3 DNA follows: TGTGCCAGCAGCTTGGGATCCGCGCCCAATGAGCAGTTCTTC. Protein: CASSLGSAPNEQFF.

The V call is TRBV6-5, the J call TRBJ2-6, with TRBD2 matching over 13 bases. CDR3 length equals 24 residues. The V and J ends lost 2 bases and 0 bases, in that order; junction bases with no gene match: 19. Germline lookup yields CDR1 MNHEY and CDR2 SVGAGI. The chain's CDR3 is CASSYPMGLAGRQLGPSGANVLTF. In DNA, the CDR3 is TGTGCCAGCAGTTACCCCATGGGACTAGCGGGGAGGCAGCTAGGCCCCTCTGGGGCCAACGTCCTGACTTTC.

CDR3 coding DNA: TGTGCCACCGCGCCGAGCAATCAGCCCCAGCATTTT. It encodes CATAPSNQPQHF. The chain joins TRBV15 to TRBJ1-5; D gene unclear. CDR3 length: 12 residues. The V end was cut by 8 bases, the J end by 1 base, with 6 bases between. Germline-derived CDR1 and CDR2 are LNHNV and YYDKDF (reference sequence).

The genes are TRBV27 and TRBJ2-1; maybe TRBD2 (6 bases). V was shortened by 6 bases and J by 6 bases, with 9 bases between the two germline ends. The CDR3 extends over 12 amino acids. CDR1 and CDR2 from the germline V gene are MNHEY and SMNVEV (reference sequence). In DNA form, the CDR3 reads TGTGCCAGCAGCTCCGGGAGCAATGAGCAGTTCTTC. The encoded protein is CASSSGSNEQFF.

This clonotype was observed a few times. The gene calls are TRBV7-9 and TRBJ1-2; the D is unclear. Between the trimmed V and J ends, which lost 5 bases and 0 bases, there was a span of 10 bases. Germline CDR1 reads SEHNR; CDR2 reads FQNEAQ (reference sequence). The CDR3 contains 14 residues. CDR3 region: CASSPGSANYGYTF. DNA for the CDR3: TGTGCCAGCAGCCCTGGCTCGGCTAACTATGGCTACACCTTC.

This chain connects TRBV12-3 or TRBV12-4 to TRBJ1-1; no reliable D call. The CDR3 has 14 residues. The ends were cut back, 2 bases at V and 1 base at J, with 8 bases in the middle. The CDR3 protein is CASSLRYSNTEAFF. CDR3 coding DNA: TGTGCCAGCAGTTTACGGTACTCGAACACTGAAGCTTTCTTT.

This rearrangement joins TRBV4-2 to TRBJ2-1; D unresolved. CDR1 is LGHNA and CDR2 is YNFKEQ in the germline V gene. This CDR3 region has 14 residues. The V gene lost 8 bases and the J gene lost 4 bases, with 15 bases spanning the gap. The CDR3 here is CASGPIRFYNEQFF. The DNA for the CDR3 is TGTGCCAGCGGTCCGATCAGGTTTTACAATGAGCAGTTCTTC.

V gene TRBV7-9 combines with J gene TRBJ1-2; unclear D gene. V lost 6 bases, J lost 3 bases, and 8 bases lay in between. CDR1 and CDR2 from the germline V gene are SEHNR and FQNEAQ (reference sequence). The CDR3 consists of 12 residues. CDR3 DNA: TGTGCCAGCAGGGGCTCGGACTATGGCTACACCTTC. Translated, it gives CASRGSDYGYTF.

A few counts support this clonotype. This chain connects TRBV4-3 to TRBJ2-5; D might be TRBD1 or TRBD2, each matching 5 bases. In germline, CDR1 is LGHNA, CDR2 YSLEER. This CDR3 has 16 residues. V was clipped by 4 bases and J by 4 bases, with 19 bases between them. CDR3 nucleotide sequence: TGCGCCAGCAGCCGCCATGGGACGCGGGTGGGAGAGACCCAGTACTTC. This encodes CASSRHGTRVGETQYF.

The chain couples TRBV18 to TRBJ1-5, with D perhaps matching TRBD1 (5 bases). V dropped 4 bases and J dropped 2 bases, with 9 bases sitting between them. CDR3 length: 14 amino acids. From germline, CDR1 is KGHSH and CDR2 LQKENI. The CDR3 spells CASSQLRGNQPQHF. As DNA, the CDR3 is TGTGCCAGCTCACAGCTCAGGGGCAATCAGCCCCAGCATTTT.

The chain employs TRBV11-2 and TRBJ1-2; D call uncertain. This CDR3 comprises 14 residues. Deletions cut 1 base from V and 8 bases from J, with 14 bases between. Germline CDR1 and CDR2: SGHAT and FQNNGV. CDR3 loop: CASSLGPVSGGYTF. CDR3 sequence (DNA): TGTGCCAGCAGCTTAGGCCCGGTTTCGGGAGGCTACACCTTC.

The chain recombines TRBV27 with TRBJ2-1; TRBD2 agrees at 7 bases. The CDR3 is 15 residues long. In germline, CDR1 is MNHEY, CDR2 SMNVEV (reference sequence). The V and J ends lost 8 bases and 9 bases, in that order; junction bases with no gene match: 16. CDR3 in amino acids: CASRMGTGGGGEQFF. The DNA of the CDR3 is TGTGCCAGCCGTATGGGGACTGGCGGGGGAGGTGAGCAGTTCTTC.

The V call is TRBV15, the J call TRBJ1-1; tentative D call: TRBD1 (5 bases). Germline lookup yields CDR1 LNHNV and CDR2 YYDKDF (reference sequence). Trimming stripped 5 bases from V and 11 bases from J, with 15 bases between. The CDR3 totals 12 residues. CDR3 in amino acids: CATSWGKDAAFF. The CDR3 DNA sequence: TGTGCCACCAGCTGGGGGAAGGATGCGGCTTTCTTT.

This rearrangement joins TRBV4-1 to TRBJ1-1, with no clear D. The CDR3 extends over 16 amino acids. V was shortened by 2 bases and J by 5 bases, with 18 bases between the two germline ends. Germline V gene data show CDR1 as MGHRA and CDR2 as YSYEKL. In nucleotides, the CDR3 is TGCGCCAGCAGCCAACTCCGACAACTCGCGCGAACTGAAGCTTTCTTT. Its translation: CASSQLRQLARTEAFF.

At least ten counts were recorded for this clonotype. This chain joins TRBV2 and TRBJ2-7, with 13 bases identical to TRBD2. Trimming at V came to 6 bases and at J to 4 bases, leaving 3 bases not matched to a gene. Germline CDR1 is SNHLY and CDR2 is FYNNEI. This CDR3 region has 14 residues. The CDR3 region is CASSGTSGVYEQYF. Written as DNA, the CDR3 is TGTGCCAGCAGCGGGACTAGCGGGGTATACGAGCAGTACTTC.

This clonotype was counted a few times. The rearrangement joins TRBV15 to TRBJ2-1; possibly TRBD2 for D (6 bases). Trimming took 1 base from V and 10 from J, leaving 20 bases between them. The CDR3 is 16 amino acids. The germline V gene has CDR1 LNHNV and CDR2 YYDKDF (reference sequence). As DNA, the CDR3 is TGTGCCACCAGCAGAGCGGAACCGGGACTCCCCTCGGAGCAGTTCTTC. The encoded protein is CATSRAEPGLPSEQFF.

This clonotype has just a few counts. J is TRBJ2-5 and V is TRBV7-9; TRBD1 might be the D (5 bases). V shed 5 bases and J shed 3 bases, with 10 bases lying between them. The CDR3 sequence is 13 residues long. Germline CDR1 SEHNR, CDR2 FQNEAQ (reference sequence). The CDR3 loop is CASSSRDEETQYF. CDR3 DNA: TGTGCCAGCAGCAGCAGGGATGAAGAGACCCAGTACTTC.

The table lists this clonotype with a few counts. The CDR3 reads CASSFYRANNSPLHF. The CDR3 nucleotides read TGTGCCAGCAGTTTTTACAGGGCTAATAATTCACCCCTCCACTTT. This sequence joins TRBV12-3 or TRBV12-4 and TRBJ1-6; D is perhaps TRBD1 (6 bases). The V end was cut by 3 bases, the J end by 5 bases, with 11 bases between. This CDR3 spans 15 amino acids.

This clonotype appeared a few times. This sequence joins TRBV5-1 and TRBJ2-1; no definite D call. V was cut by 0 bases and J by 4 bases, with 8 bases left in between. Germline V CDR1 and CDR2: SGHRS, YFSETQ. CDR3 length: 14 residues. The CDR3 nucleotides read TGCGCCAGCAGCTTGGCCGCAGCTTACAATGAGCAGTTCTTC. Encoded protein: CASSLAAAYNEQFF.

This clonotype turned up a few times. This chain joins TRBV5-1 and TRBJ2-7, with 10 bases aligning to TRBD1. This CDR3 contains 15 residues. Trimming cost V 4 bases and J 2 bases; bases outside gene matches: 6. Germline V gene sequence: CDR1 SGHRS, CDR2 YFSETQ. The CDR3 DNA follows: TGCGCCAGCAGCCCGGGACAGGGGCTAGCCTACGAGCAGTACTTC. Translation: CASSPGQGLAYEQYF.

In its sample, this clonotype was seen a few times. The chain is built from TRBV4-2 and TRBJ2-3; 8 positions agree with TRBD2. The CDR3 contains 14 residues. The germline CDR1 and CDR2 sequences are LGHNA and YNFKEQ. The trim removed 0 bases at V and 6 bases at J, leaving 2 bases unmatched. CDR3 sequence reads: CASSQDRGGDTQYF. CDR3 in DNA: TGTGCCAGCAGCCAAGATCGGGGGGGTGATACGCAGTATTTT.

This clonotype was detected ten times or more. This chain uses TRBV7-9 with TRBJ2-3; TRBD1 matches 7 bases. Per the germline V gene, CDR1 is SEHNR and CDR2 is FQNEAQ (reference sequence). CDR3 size: 15 residues. Trimming removed 3 bases from V and 2 bases from J; junction bases left unmatched: 5. The CDR3: CASSFSGQATDTQYF. Written as DNA, the CDR3 is TGTGCCAGCAGCTTTTCTGGACAGGCCACAGATACGCAGTATTTT.